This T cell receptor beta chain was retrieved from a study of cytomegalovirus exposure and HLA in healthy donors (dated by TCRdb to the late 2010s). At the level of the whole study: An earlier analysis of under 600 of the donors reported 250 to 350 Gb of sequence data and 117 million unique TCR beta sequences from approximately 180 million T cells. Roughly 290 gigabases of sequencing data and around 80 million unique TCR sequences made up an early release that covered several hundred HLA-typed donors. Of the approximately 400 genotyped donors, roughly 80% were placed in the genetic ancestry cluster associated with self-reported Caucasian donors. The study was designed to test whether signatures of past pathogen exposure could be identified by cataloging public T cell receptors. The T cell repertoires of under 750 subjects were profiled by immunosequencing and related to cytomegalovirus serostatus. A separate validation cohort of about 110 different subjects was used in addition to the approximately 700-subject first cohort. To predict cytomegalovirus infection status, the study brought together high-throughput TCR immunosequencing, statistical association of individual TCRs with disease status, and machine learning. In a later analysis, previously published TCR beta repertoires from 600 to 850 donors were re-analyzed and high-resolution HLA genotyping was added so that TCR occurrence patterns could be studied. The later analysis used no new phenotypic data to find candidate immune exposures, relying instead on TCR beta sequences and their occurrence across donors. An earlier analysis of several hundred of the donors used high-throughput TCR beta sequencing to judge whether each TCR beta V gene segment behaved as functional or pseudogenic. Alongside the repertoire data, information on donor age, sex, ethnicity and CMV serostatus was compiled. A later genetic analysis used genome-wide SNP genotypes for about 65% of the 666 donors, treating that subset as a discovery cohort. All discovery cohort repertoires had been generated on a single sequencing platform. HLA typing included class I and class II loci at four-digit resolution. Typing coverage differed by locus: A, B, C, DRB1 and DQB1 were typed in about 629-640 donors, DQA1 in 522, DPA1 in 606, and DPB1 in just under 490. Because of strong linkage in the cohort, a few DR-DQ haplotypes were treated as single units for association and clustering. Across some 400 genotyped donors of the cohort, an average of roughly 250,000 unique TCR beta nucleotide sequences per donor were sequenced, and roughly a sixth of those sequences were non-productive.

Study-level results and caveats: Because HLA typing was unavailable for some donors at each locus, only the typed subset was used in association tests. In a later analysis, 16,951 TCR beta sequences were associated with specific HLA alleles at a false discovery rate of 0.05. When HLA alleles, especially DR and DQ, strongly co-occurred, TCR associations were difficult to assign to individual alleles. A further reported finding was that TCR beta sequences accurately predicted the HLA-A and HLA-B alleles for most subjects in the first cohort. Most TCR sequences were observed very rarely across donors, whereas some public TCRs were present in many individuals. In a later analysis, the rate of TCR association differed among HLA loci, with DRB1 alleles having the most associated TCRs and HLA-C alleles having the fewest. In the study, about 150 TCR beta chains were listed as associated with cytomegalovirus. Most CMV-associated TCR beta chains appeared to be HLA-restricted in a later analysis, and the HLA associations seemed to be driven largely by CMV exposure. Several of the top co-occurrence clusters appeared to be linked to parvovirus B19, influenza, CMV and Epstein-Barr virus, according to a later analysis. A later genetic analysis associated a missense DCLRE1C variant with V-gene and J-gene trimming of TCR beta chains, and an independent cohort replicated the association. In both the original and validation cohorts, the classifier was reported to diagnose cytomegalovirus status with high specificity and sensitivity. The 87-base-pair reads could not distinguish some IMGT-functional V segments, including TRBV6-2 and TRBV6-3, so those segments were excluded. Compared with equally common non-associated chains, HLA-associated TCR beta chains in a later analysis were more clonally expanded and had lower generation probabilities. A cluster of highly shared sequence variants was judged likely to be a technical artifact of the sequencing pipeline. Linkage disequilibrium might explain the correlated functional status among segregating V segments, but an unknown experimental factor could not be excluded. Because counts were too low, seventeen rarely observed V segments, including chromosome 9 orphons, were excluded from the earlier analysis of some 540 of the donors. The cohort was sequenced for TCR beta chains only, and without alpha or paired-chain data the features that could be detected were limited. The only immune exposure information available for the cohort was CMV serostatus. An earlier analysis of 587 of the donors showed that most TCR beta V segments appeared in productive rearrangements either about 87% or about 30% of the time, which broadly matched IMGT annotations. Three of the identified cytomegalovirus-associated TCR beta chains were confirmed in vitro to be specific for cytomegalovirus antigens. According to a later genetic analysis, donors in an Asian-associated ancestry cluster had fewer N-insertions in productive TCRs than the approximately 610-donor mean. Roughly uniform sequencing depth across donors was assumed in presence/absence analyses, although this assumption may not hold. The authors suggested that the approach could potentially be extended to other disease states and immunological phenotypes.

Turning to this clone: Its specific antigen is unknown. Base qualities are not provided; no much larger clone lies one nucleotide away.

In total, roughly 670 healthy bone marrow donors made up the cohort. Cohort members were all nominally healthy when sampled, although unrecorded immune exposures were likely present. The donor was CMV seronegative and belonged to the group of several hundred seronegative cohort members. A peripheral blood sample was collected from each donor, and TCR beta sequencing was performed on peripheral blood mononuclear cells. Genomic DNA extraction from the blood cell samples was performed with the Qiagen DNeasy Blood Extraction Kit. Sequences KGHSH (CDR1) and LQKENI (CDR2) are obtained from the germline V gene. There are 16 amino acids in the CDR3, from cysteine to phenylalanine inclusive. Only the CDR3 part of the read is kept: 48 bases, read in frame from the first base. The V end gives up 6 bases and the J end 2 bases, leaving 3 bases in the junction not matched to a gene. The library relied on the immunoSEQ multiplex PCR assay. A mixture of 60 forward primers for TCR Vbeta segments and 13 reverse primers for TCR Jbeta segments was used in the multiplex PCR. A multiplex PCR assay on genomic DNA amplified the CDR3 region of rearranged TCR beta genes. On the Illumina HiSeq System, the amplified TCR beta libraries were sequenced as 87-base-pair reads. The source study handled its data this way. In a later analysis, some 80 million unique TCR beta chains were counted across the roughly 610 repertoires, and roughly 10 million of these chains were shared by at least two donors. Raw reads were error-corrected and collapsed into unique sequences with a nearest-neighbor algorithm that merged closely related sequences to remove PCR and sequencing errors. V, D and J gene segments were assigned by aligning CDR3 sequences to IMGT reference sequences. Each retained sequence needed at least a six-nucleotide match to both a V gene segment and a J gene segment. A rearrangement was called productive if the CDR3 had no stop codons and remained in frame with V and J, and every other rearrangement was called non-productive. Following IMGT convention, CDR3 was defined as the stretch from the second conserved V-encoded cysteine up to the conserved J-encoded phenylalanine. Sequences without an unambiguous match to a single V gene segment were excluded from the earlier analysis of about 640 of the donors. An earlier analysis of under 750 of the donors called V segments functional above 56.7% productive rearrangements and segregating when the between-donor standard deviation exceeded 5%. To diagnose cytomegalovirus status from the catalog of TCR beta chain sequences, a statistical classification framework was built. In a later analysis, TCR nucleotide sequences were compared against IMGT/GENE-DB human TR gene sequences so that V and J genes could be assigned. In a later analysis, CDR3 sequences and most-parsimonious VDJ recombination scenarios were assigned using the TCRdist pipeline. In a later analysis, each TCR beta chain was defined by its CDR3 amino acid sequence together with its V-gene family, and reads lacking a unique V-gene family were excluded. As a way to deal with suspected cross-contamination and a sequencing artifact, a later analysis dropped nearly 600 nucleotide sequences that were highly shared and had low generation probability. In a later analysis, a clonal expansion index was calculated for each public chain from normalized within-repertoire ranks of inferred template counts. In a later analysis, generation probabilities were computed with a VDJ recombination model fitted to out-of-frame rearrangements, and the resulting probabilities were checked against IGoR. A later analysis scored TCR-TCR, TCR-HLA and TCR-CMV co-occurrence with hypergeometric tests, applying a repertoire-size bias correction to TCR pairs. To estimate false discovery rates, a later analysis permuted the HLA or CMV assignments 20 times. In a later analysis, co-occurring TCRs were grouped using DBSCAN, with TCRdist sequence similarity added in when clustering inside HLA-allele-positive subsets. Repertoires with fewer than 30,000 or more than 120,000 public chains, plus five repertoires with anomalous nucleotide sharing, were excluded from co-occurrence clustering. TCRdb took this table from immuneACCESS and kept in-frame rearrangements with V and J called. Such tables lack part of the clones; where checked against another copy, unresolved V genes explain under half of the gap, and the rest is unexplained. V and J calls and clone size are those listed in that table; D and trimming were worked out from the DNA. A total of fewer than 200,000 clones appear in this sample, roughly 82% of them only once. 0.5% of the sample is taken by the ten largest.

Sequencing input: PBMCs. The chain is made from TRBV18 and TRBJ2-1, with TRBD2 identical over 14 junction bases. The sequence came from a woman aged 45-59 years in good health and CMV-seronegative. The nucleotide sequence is TGTGCCAGCTCCCTGGGACTAGCGGGAGCCTACAATGAGCAGTTCTTC. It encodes CASSLGLAGAYNEQFF.